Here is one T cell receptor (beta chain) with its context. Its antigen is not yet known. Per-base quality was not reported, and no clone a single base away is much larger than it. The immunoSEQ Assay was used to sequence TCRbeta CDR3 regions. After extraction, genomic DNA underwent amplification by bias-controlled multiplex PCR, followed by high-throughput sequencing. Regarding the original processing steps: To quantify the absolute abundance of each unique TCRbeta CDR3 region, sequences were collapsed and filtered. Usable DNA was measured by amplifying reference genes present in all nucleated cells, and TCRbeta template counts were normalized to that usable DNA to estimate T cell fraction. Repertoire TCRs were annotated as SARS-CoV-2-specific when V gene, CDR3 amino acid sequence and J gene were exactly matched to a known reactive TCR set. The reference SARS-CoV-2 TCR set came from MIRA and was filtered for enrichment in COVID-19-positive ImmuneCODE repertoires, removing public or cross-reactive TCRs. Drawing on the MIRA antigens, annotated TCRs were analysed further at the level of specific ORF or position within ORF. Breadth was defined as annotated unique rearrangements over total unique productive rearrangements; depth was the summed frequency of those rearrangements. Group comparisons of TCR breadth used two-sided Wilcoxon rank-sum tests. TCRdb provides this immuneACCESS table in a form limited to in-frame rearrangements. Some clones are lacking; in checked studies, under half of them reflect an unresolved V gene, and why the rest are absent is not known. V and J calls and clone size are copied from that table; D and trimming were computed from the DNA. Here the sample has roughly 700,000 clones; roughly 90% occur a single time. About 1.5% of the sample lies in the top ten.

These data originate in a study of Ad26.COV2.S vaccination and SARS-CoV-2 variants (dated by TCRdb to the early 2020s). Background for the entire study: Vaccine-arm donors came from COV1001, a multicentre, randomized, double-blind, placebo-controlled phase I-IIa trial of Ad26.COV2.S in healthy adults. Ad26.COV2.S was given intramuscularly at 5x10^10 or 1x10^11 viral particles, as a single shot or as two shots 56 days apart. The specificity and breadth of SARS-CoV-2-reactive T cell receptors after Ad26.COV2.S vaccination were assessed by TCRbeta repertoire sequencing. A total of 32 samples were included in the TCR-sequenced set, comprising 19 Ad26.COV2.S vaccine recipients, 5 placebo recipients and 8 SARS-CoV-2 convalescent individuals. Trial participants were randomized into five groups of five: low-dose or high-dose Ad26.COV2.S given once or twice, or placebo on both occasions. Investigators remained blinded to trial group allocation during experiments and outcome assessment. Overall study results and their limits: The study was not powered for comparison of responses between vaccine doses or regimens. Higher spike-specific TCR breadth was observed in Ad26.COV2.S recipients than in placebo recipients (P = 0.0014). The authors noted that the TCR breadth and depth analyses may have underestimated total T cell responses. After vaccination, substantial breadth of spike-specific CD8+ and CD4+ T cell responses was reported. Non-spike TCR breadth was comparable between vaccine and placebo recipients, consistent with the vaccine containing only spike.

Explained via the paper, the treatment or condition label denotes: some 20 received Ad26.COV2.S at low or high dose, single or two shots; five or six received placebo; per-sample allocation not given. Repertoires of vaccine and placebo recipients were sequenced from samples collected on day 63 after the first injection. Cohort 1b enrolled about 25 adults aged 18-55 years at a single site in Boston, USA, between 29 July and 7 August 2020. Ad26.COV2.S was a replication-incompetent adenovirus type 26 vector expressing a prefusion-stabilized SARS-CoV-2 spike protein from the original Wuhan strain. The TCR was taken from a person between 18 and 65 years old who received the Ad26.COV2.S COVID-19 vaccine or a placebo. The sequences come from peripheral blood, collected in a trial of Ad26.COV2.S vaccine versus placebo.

The CDR3 in this case is CASPFSTGGSTEAFF. The nucleotides read TGTGCCAGCCCTTTCTCGACAGGGGGATCCACTGAAGCTTTCTTT. The receptor chain draws on TRBV6-5 and TRBJ1-1, with 9 central nucleotides matching TRBD1. At the junction V is shortened by 8 bases and J by 4 bases; bases outside the gene matches: 11. From a lookup of the germline V gene, CDR1 and CDR2 are MNHEY and SVGAGI. The CDR3 covers 15 residues, taking in both the cysteine and the phenylalanine. The only DNA kept is the CDR3, 45 bases in frame from the first base.